The TCR beta chain under discussion was sequenced for a study of control samples from healthy donors and cancer patients. The CDR3 totals 17 residues. Looked up from germline, CDR1 is KGHSH and CDR2 is LQKENI. Germline trimming cut 6 bases from V and 3 bases from J; bases unmatched to any gene: 7. Clones were read by immunoSEQ multiplex PCR, and TCRdb kept only the in-frame ones, dropping some. This repertoire shows tens of thousands of clones, 85% to 90% found once; its top ten account for roughly a tenth. The chain recombines TRBV18 with TRBJ2-1, with 14 bases fitting TRBD2. Specimen: PBMCs. The clonotype comes from a woman aged 50 to 60 with colorectal cancer. CDR3 amino acids: CASSRLAGGLGYNEQFF. CDR3 coding DNA: TGTGCCAGCTCTCGACTAGCGGGGGGGCTCGGCTACAATGAGCAGTTCTTC.